One and the same sample provided the 17 T cell receptor beta chains below, sequenced in a study of CXCR3 chemokines and chemotherapy response in bladder cancer. TCRdb reanalysed the PCR reads using MiXCR and keeps one entry per CDR3 protein. This sample has thousands of distinct CDR3 sequences, with over 15% found just once. The sample was collected from a patient whose treatment included neoadjuvant chemotherapy. The receptors originated from a human donor with bladder cancer that responded to neoadjuvant chemotherapy.

In its sample, this clonotype ranks as medium-sized. The chain carries TRBV7-9 and TRBJ2-1; weak D call: TRBD2 (5 bases). This CDR3 is built from 13 residues. CDR1 SEHNR and CDR2 FQNEAQ come from the germline V gene (reference sequence). V was pared by 5 bases and J by 9 bases, with 14 bases between. CDR3 in amino acids: CASSQDLHSEQFF. CDR3 DNA sequence: TGTGCCAGCAGCCAGGACTTACACAGTGAGCAGTTCTTC.

Judged by abundance, this clonotype is medium-sized. The V and J genes are TRBV24-1 and TRBJ2-3; TRBD1 matches at 7 bases. The ends lost 5 bases at V and 3 bases at J; junction bases unmatched: 7. The CDR3 is made up of 15 amino acids. Germline assignment: CDR1 KGHDR and CDR2 SFDVKD. CDR3 amino acids: CATSAGTVGTDTQYF. CDR3 sequence (DNA): TGTGCCACCAGTGCAGGGACAGTGGGGACAGATACGCAGTATTTT.

The chain links TRBV28 to TRBJ2-3; D call uncertain. The V end lost 5 bases, the J end lost 1 base, and 4 bases lay between the germline ends. Germline lookup yields CDR1 MDHEN and CDR2 SYDVKM. The CDR3 has 12 residues. The CDR3 loop is CASSQGTDTQYF. Written as DNA, the CDR3 is TGTGCCAGCAGTCAGGGCACAGATACGCAGTATTTT.

This clonotype was seen repeatedly, ten times or more. This rearrangement joins TRBV12-3 or TRBV12-4 to TRBJ2-2; 7 nucleotides match TRBD2. This CDR3 is built from 18 residues. V lost 3 bases, J lost 5 bases, and 15 bases stayed unmatched. CDR3 amino acids: CASSLGTLLAGETGELFF. In nucleotides, the CDR3 is TGTGCCAGCAGTTTGGGGACTCTACTCGCGGGGGAGACCGGGGAGCTGTTTTTT.

This clonotype was counted at least ten times. This chain uses TRBV7-9 with TRBJ1-2; D ambiguous. Trimming shortened V by 1 base and J by 2 bases, and 14 bases separated the two germline ends. Per the germline V gene, CDR1 is SEHNR and CDR2 is FQNEAQ (reference sequence). There are 16 residues in the CDR3. The CDR3 sequence: CASSLVVGWSNYGYTF. The CDR3 region has the DNA TGTGCCAGCAGCTTAGTTGTGGGGTGGTCAAACTATGGCTACACCTTC.

This clonotype was seen once. One base separates it from a far larger clone, so it is likely a read error. This chain connects TRBV10-3 to TRBJ2-4, with D possibly being TRBD2 (5 bases). The germline V and J ends were trimmed by 5 bases and 7 bases, with 21 bases remaining between them. The germline V gene encodes CDR1 ENHRY and CDR2 SYGVKD. The CDR3 has 16 amino acids. The CDR3 here is CAISYARAETGNIQYF. CDR3 bases: TGTGCCATCAGTTACGCGAGGGCGGAAACCGGGAACATTCAGTACTTC.

Judged by abundance, this clonotype is medium-sized. The chain has TRBV5-4 and TRBJ2-3; D unclear. V was clipped by 0 bases and J by 3 bases, with 8 bases between them. Germline lookup yields CDR1 SGHNT and CDR2 YYREEE (reference sequence). The CDR3 covers 14 residues. The CDR3 is CASSLGLGTDTQYF. CDR3 in DNA: TGTGCCAGCAGCTTGGGGCTCGGGACAGATACGCAGTATTTT.

This clonotype has only a few counts. V usage is TRBV2 and J usage is TRBJ2-2, with D perhaps TRBD1 or TRBD2 (5 bases each). Germline V gene lookup returns CDR1 SNHLY and CDR2 FYNNEI. The V gene lost 4 bases and the J gene lost 1 base, with 10 bases spanning the gap. The CDR3 consists of 15 residues. CDR3: CASSVGTVNTGELFF. CDR3 DNA: TGTGCCAGCAGTGTGGGGACGGTGAACACCGGGGAGCTGTTTTTT.

This clonotype was counted at least ten times. One base separates it from a far larger clone, so it is likely a read error. The chain couples TRBV5-6 to TRBJ2-7; D perhaps matches TRBD1 (7 bases). The V gene lost 0 bases and the J gene lost 7 bases, with 20 bases spanning the gap. Germline CDR1 reads SGHDT; CDR2 reads YYEEEE. The CDR3 is 16 amino acids. CDR3 sequence (DNA): TGTGCCAGCAGCTTGGCAGGGGGGAGCTCCTACAATGAGCAGTACTTC. It yields the protein CASSLAGGSSYNEQYF.

By frequency in the sample, this clonotype is medium-sized. This chain links TRBV15 with TRBJ2-4, with D maybe TRBD2 (5 bases). Germline lookup yields CDR1 LNHNV and CDR2 YYDKDF (reference sequence). V was clipped by 0 bases and J by 0 bases, with 15 bases between them. The CDR3 totals 18 residues. The CDR3 loop reads CATSRDREVELAKNIQYF. The CDR3 DNA reads as TGTGCCACCAGCAGAGACCGGGAAGTTGAATTAGCCAAAAACATTCAGTACTTC.

The rearrangement uses TRBV20-1 and TRBJ2-7, with TRBD1 matching over 7 bases. V shed 1 base, J shed 2 bases, and the junction held 5 bases outside the gene matches. Germline loops: CDR1 DFQATT, CDR2 SNEGSKA (reference sequence). CDR3 length: 14 amino acids. As DNA, the CDR3 is TGCAGTGCTAGAGCAGGGGACAGAGCCTACGAGCAGTACTTC. Its translation: CSARAGDRAYEQYF.

This clonotype was counted ten times or more. V usage is TRBV6-5 and J usage is TRBJ2-4; D is unclear. Per germline, CDR1 MNHEY and CDR2 SVGAGI. V lost 4 bases to trimming and J lost 2 bases, with 24 bases between them. The CDR3 has 19 residues. The CDR3 region is CASSSLGWGGAETKNIQYF. The CDR3 bases are TGTGCCAGCAGTTCACTCGGGTGGGGTGGCGCTGAAACCAAAAACATTCAGTACTTC.

By share, this clonotype counts as medium-sized. V usage is TRBV6-6 and J usage is TRBJ2-7; TRBD1 matches at 7 bases. Looked up from germline, CDR1 is MNHNY and CDR2 is SVGAGI (reference sequence). The V segment lost 4 bases and the J segment 0 bases; nucleotides outside the gene matches: 9. There are 16 residues in the CDR3. The CDR3 DNA reads TGTGCCAGCAGTTCTCTTGGGGCAGGGGGCTCCTACGAGCAGTACTTC. Encoded protein: CASSSLGAGGSYEQYF.

The chain employs TRBV12-3 or TRBV12-4 and TRBJ2-5, with 7 positions matching TRBD2. Trimming took 3 bases from V and 2 from J; bases not matched to a gene: 3. The CDR3 sequence is 14 residues long. The CDR3 DNA sequence: TGTGCCAGCAGTTTCGGGACTAAACAAGAGACCCAGTACTTC. Translation: CASSFGTKQETQYF.

This clonotype is labeled medium-sized (0.01 to 0.1%). V and J are TRBV6-2 or TRBV6-3 and TRBJ2-1; D is possibly TRBD1 or TRBD2 (5 bases each). The V gene's germline CDR1 is MNHEY and CDR2 SVGEGT. V gave up 2 bases and J gave up 2 bases, with 10 bases separating them. The CDR3 length is 15 residues. The CDR3 is CASSYRDPTYNEQFF. In DNA form, the CDR3 reads TGTGCCAGCAGTTACCGGGACCCAACCTACAATGAGCAGTTCTTC.

This clonotype was recorded at least ten times. The chain joins TRBV28 to TRBJ2-3; perhaps D is TRBD1 or TRBD2 (7 bases each). The CDR3 totals 15 residues. Per the germline V gene, CDR1 is MDHEN and CDR2 is SYDVKM. V was pared by 6 bases and J by 6 bases, with 19 bases between. The CDR3 DNA is TGTGCCAGCAGGCCCACAGGGGAGGGAATGGATACGCAGTATTTT. It codes for CASRPTGEGMDTQYF.

This clonotype was counted many times. The chain carries TRBV18 and TRBJ2-3; a weak D match, TRBD2 (6 bases). The V end was cut by 0 bases, the J end by 3 bases, with 13 bases between. CDR3 length equals 16 residues. Germline V CDR1 and CDR2: KGHSH, LQKENI. This CDR3 is CASSPPTGDFTDTQYF. The CDR3 nucleotides are TGTGCCAGCTCACCACCGACGGGGGACTTTACAGATACGCAGTATTTT.